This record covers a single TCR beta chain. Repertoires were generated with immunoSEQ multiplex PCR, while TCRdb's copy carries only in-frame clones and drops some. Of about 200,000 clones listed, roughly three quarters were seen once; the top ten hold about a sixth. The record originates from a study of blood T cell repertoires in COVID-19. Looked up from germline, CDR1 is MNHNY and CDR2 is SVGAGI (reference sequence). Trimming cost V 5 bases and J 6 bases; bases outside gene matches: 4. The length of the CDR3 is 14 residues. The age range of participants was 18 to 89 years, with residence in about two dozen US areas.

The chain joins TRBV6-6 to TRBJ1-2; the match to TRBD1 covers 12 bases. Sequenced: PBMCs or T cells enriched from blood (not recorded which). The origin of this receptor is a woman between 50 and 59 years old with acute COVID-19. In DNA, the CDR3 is TGTGCCAGCAGTGGGACAGGGGGCGCGAATGGCTACACCTTC. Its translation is CASSGTGGANGYTF.